The T cell receptor (beta chain) under discussion was sequenced for a study of beta chain features in type 1 diabetes. The study, taken as a whole, reports: Among all four CD4+ subsets, Type 1 diabetes patients had TCRB CDR3s that were moderately but significantly shorter.

The junction had 15 bases not matched to a gene; V was cut back by 4 bases and J by 7 bases. The CDR3 runs 16 residues. Germline V CDR1 and CDR2: SGHNT, YYREEE (reference sequence). Concerning this clone itself: Antigen unknown.

Purity above 95% was achieved in all sorted populations. cDNA synthesis used the whole RNA isolate, giving expressed TCRB sequences. Here immunoSEQ multiplex PCR was the method, and the copy in TCRdb shows in-frame clones only, minus some. The data show about 340,000 clones, roughly 13% seen once. The V call is TRBV5-4, the J call TRBJ2-7; 9 bases align to TRBD1. The sequenced sample was naive CD4+ T cells from blood. The clonotype originates from a woman in her late teens or twenties with type 1 diabetes. CDR3 residues: CASSDEPGTGRDEQYF. DNA of the CDR3: TGTGCCAGCAGCGACGAACCCGGGACAGGGAGGGATGAGCAGTACTTC.